The present T cell receptor beta chain was sequenced within a study of blood T cell repertoires in COVID-19. In the study overall: T cells, B-cell-depleted T cells, or PBMCs supplied cDNA or gDNA.

The V end lost 5 bases, the J end lost 3 bases, and 2 bases lay between the germline ends. Germline V lookup: CDR1 SNHLY, CDR2 FYNNEI. The CDR3 contains 10 residues. Repertoires were generated with immunoSEQ multiplex PCR, while TCRdb's copy carries only in-frame clones and drops some. The data contain some 250,000 clones, about 91% of them singletons. This clonotype was obtained from a human donor in a cohort exposed to, infected with or recovered from COVID-19 (not recorded which). The donor label of this sample is uncertain. Sequencing used PBMCs or T cells enriched from blood (not recorded which). V usage is TRBV2 and J usage is TRBJ2-7, with D uncertain. The CDR3 is CASSYYEQYF. As DNA, the CDR3 is TGTGCCAGCAGTTACTACGAGCAGTACTTC.